The next 32 T cell receptor beta chains were all read from a single sample in a study of CD4 T cells in relation to SARS-CoV-2 and coronaviruses. The antigens of these receptors remain unknown. Sequencing used immunoSEQ multiplex PCR; TCRdb keeps in-frame clones, though not all of them. The table has fewer than 45,000 clones, roughly 84% seen once. The material sequenced was naive CD4+ T cells from PBMCs, cultured in vitro. As to subset: naive CD4+ T cells isolated by negative enrichment. These receptors came from an adult with COVID-19.

This clone was counted once. This chain connects TRBV27 to TRBJ1-5; D is uncertain. Germline V gene sequence: CDR1 MNHEY, CDR2 SMNVEV (reference sequence). This CDR3 spans 15 amino acids. The ends were cut back, 6 bases at V and 0 bases at J, with 12 bases in the middle. The CDR3 DNA sequence: TGTGCCAGCAGCCCAAGAGAGTATAGCAATCAGCCCCAGCATTTT. Protein: CASSPREYSNQPQHF.

This clone was counted a single time. The gene calls are TRBV7-9 and TRBJ2-5, with TRBD2 identical over 7 bases. The J segment lost 5 bases and the V segment lost 3 bases, leaving 12 bases of the junction unmatched. The germline CDR1 and CDR2 sequences are SEHNR and FQNEAQ (reference sequence). The CDR3 consists of 16 residues. The CDR3 DNA reads TGTGCCAGCAGCTTTGGGCCTAGCGGTAGAGTTGAGACCCAGTACTTC. Translation gives CASSFGPSGRVETQYF.

This chain connects TRBV7-9 to TRBJ2-7; 8 nucleotides align to TRBD2. This CDR3 has 14 residues. V trimming: 5 bases; J trimming: 0 bases; junction bases outside the gene matches: 3. Germline lookup yields CDR1 SEHNR and CDR2 FQNEAQ (reference sequence). CDR3 nucleotide sequence: TGTGCCAGCAGCCCCGGGACTAGCTCCTACGAGCAGTACTTC. Its protein is CASSPGTSSYEQYF.

The V gene is TRBV7-9, the J gene TRBJ1-1; D gene uncertain. Germline CDR1 SEHNR, CDR2 FQNEAQ (reference sequence). V was pared by 4 bases and J by 0 bases, with 9 bases between. This CDR3 comprises 14 residues. CDR3 loop: CASSSRMVNTEAFF. CDR3 sequence (DNA): TGTGCCAGCAGCTCGCGGATGGTGAACACTGAAGCTTTCTTT.

V usage is TRBV28 and J usage is TRBJ2-1, with D unclear. CDR1 is MDHEN and CDR2 is SYDVKM in the germline V gene. Trimming stripped 2 bases from V and 9 bases from J, with 11 bases between. CDR3 length equals 13 residues. The CDR3 reads CASSLEMDVEQFF. The CDR3 DNA is TGTGCCAGCAGTTTAGAGATGGATGTTGAGCAGTTCTTC.

The gene calls are TRBV3-1 (or the pseudogene TRBV3-2) and TRBJ2-7, with 8 bases that match TRBD2. With V trimmed by 3 bases and J by 5 bases, 3 bases remained unmatched. The CDR3 has 13 residues. The germline V gene has CDR1 LGHDT and CDR2 YNNKEL (reference sequence). Here the CDR3 reads CASSHLGLDEQYF. The CDR3 DNA reads TGTGCCAGCAGCCACTTGGGACTAGACGAGCAGTACTTC.

The gene calls are TRBV9 and TRBJ2-5; 14 bases line up with TRBD2. J was trimmed by 4 bases and V by 2 bases; bases with no gene match: 1. Looked up from germline, CDR1 is SGDLS and CDR2 is YYNGEE. There are 15 residues in the CDR3. This CDR3 is CASSVGLAGGETQYF. The DNA of the CDR3 is TGTGCCAGCAGCGTTGGACTAGCGGGAGGAGAGACCCAGTACTTC.

The CDR3 here is CSARTEYEQYF. CDR3 nucleotides: TGCAGTGCTAGGACTGAGTACGAGCAGTACTTC. The V and J genes are TRBV20-1 and TRBJ2-7; D is unresolved. The CDR3 has 11 amino acids. Per the germline V gene, CDR1 is DFQATT and CDR2 is SNEGSKA (reference sequence). V lost 3 bases and J lost 4, with 7 bases in between.

The V gene is TRBV18, the J gene TRBJ2-7; TRBD1 matches at 8 bases. The CDR3 is made up of 15 amino acids. Germline values: CDR1 KGHSH, CDR2 LQKENI. V was clipped by 4 bases and J by 2 bases; unmatched bases: 7. CDR3 region: CASSLSRDRTYEQYF. CDR3 in DNA: TGTGCCAGCTCACTAAGCCGGGACAGGACCTACGAGCAGTACTTC. The variable domain in full, completed from reference TRBV18 and TRBJ2-7, reads NAGVMQNPRHLVRRRGQEARLRCSPMKGHSHVYWYRQLPEEGLKFMVYLQKENIIDESGMPKERFSAEFPKEGPSILRIQQVVRGDSAAYFCASSLSRDRTYEQYFGPGTRLTVT.

The genes are TRBV5-1 and TRBJ2-5; no definite D call. Germline V gene sequence: CDR1 SGHRS, CDR2 YFSETQ. V lost 1 base, J lost 2 bases, and 9 bases lay in between. The CDR3 is 14 amino acids. The CDR3 is CASSLRRVQETQYF. DNA of the CDR3: TGCGCCAGCAGCTTGCGGCGCGTTCAAGAGACCCAGTACTTC.

This clone was found once. The rearrangement uses TRBV5-1 and TRBJ2-3; tentatively, D is TRBD1 (6 bases). The germline gives CDR1 SGHRS, CDR2 YFSETQ. The length of the CDR3 is 15 residues. V gave up 4 bases and J gave up 1 base, with 13 bases separating them. The CDR3 region is CASSPQDSRTDTQYF. The CDR3 nucleotides read TGCGCCAGCAGCCCTCAGGACAGCCGCACAGATACGCAGTATTTT.

V is TRBV5-1 and J is TRBJ1-1; 9 bases agree with TRBD1. The CDR3 has 17 residues. V was clipped by 3 bases and J by 2 bases; unmatched bases: 11. The germline V gene encodes CDR1 SGHRS and CDR2 YFSETQ. Here the CDR3 reads CASSWGQGVSANTEAFF. CDR3 nucleotides: TGCGCCAGCAGCTGGGGACAGGGTGTAAGCGCAAACACTGAAGCTTTCTTT.

The chain has TRBV19 and TRBJ2-5; D unclear. The CDR3 is made up of 17 amino acids. Germline V gene sequence: CDR1 LNHDA, CDR2 SQIVND (reference sequence). V was pared by 3 bases and J by 5 bases, with 22 bases between. CDR3 nucleotide sequence: TGTGCCAGTAGTATTGGAAGCGCGCCGACGCTGGGGGAGACCCAGTACTTC. Translation gives CASSIGSAPTLGETQYF. Variable domain in full (rest from reference TRBV19 and TRBJ2-5): DGGITQSPKYLFRKEGQNVTLSCEQNLNHDAMYWYRQDPGQGLRLIYYSQIVNDFQKGDIAEGYSVSREKKESFPLTVTSAQKNPTAFYLCASSIGSAPTLGETQYFGPGTRLLVL.

This clone was recorded once. J is TRBJ2-1 and V is TRBV6-1; 8 bases fit TRBD1. The V and J ends lost 4 bases and 3 bases, in that order; junction bases with no gene match: 8. Germline CDR1 MNHNS, CDR2 SASEGT. The CDR3 is 16 amino acids. Here the CDR3 DNA reads TGTGCCAGCAGTGGAAGCGTGGGGACAGGCTACAATGAGCAGTTCTTC. Translated: CASSGSVGTGYNEQFF.

The chain links TRBV5-8 to TRBJ2-1; either TRBD1 or TRBD2 may fit D (5 bases each). CDR1 and CDR2 from the germline V gene are SGHTS and YDEGEE. The V end lost 2 bases, the J end lost 8 bases, and 29 bases lay between the germline ends. This CDR3 comprises 19 residues. In DNA form, the CDR3 reads TGTGCCAGCAGCTTTGTAGGCCGGTGGCCGGGGCAGGGTAGCCATGAGCAGTTCTTC. Translating gives CASSFVGRWPGQGSHEQFF.

This clone showed up just a few times. This chain uses TRBV2 with TRBJ1-3, with D unresolved. The CDR3 has 14 residues. V lost 3 bases, J lost 0 bases, and 6 bases lay in between. Looked up from germline, CDR1 is SNHLY and CDR2 is FYNNEI. The CDR3 DNA reads TGTGCCAGCAGTGAGAATCGCTCTGGAAACACCATATATTTT. This encodes CASSENRSGNTIYF. Variable domain in full (rest from reference TRBV2 and TRBJ1-3): EPEVTQTPSHQVTQMGQEVILRCVPISNHLYFYWYRQILGQKVEFLVSFYNNEISEKSEIFDDQFSVERPDGSNFTLKIRSTKLEDSAMYFCASSENRSGNTIYFGEGSWLTVV.

CDR3 bases: TGTGCCAGTAGTATACAGGTTGGCTCTGGGGCCAACGTCCTGACTTTC. It translates to CASSIQVGSGANVLTF. The V call is TRBV19, the J call TRBJ2-6; D gene uncertain. This CDR3 has 16 residues. V was shortened by 2 bases and J by 0 bases, with 8 bases between the two germline ends. Germline V lookup: CDR1 LNHDA, CDR2 SQIVND (reference sequence).

This chain joins TRBV6-5 and TRBJ2-1; no clear D. Trimming left V 7 bases short and J 0 bases short, with 10 bases between. Per germline, CDR1 MNHEY and CDR2 SVGAGI. The CDR3 extends over 14 amino acids. The CDR3 DNA reads TGTGCCAGCAACCTACACGGCTCCTACAATGAGCAGTTCTTC. This codes for CASNLHGSYNEQFF.

The chain links TRBV6-5 to TRBJ2-7; 8 bases are a match to TRBD1. The V gene's germline CDR1 is MNHEY and CDR2 SVGAGI. The V segment lost 6 bases and the J segment 3 bases; nucleotides outside the gene matches: 7. This CDR3 has 14 residues. The CDR3 region has the DNA TGTGCCAGCAGACAGACAGGGGACAACTACGAGCAGTACTTC. Residues: CASRQTGDNYEQYF.

This clone was seen only a few times. This rearrangement joins TRBV5-1 to TRBJ1-1; D is possibly TRBD1 (5 bases). CDR3 length: 13 amino acids. Germline V gene data show CDR1 as SGHRS and CDR2 as YFSETQ. Trimming cost V 4 bases and J 1 base, with 8 bases left between them. The CDR3 loop reads CASSGQQNTEAFF. CDR3 DNA: TGCGCCAGCAGCGGACAACAGAACACTGAAGCTTTCTTT.

The J gene is TRBJ2-5, the V gene TRBV5-1; 9 bases agree with TRBD2. The CDR3 loop spans 16 amino acids. V was pared by 3 bases and J by 4 bases, with 10 bases of the junction left unmatched. Looked up from germline, CDR1 is SGHRS and CDR2 is YFSETQ. CDR3 residues: CASSSLAGGPLETQYF. In DNA form, the CDR3 reads TGCGCCAGCAGCTCCCTGGCGGGAGGGCCTTTAGAGACCCAGTACTTC.

The chain recombines TRBV14 with TRBJ2-3; no reliable D call. CDR1 SGHDN and CDR2 FVKESK come from the germline V gene. Trimming cost V 2 bases and J 6 bases, with 15 bases left between them. The CDR3 is made up of 15 amino acids. The CDR3 protein is CASSQNPLFGDTQYF. The CDR3 DNA sequence: TGTGCCAGCAGCCAAAATCCCCTATTCGGTGATACGCAGTATTTT.

The chain joins TRBV15 to TRBJ1-5; no reliable D call. Trimming cost V 2 bases and J 6 bases, with 8 bases left between them. The germline V gene has CDR1 LNHNV and CDR2 YYDKDF (reference sequence). CDR3 length: 13 residues. The chain's CDR3 is CATSRYSGQPQHF. CDR3 in DNA: TGTGCCACCAGCAGATATTCTGGTCAGCCCCAGCATTTT.

The chain has TRBV15 and TRBJ2-5, with D perhaps TRBD2 (5 bases). The germline V gene has CDR1 LNHNV and CDR2 YYDKDF (reference sequence). Trimming removed 5 bases at V and 2 bases at J, with 15 bases between. The CDR3 has 15 amino acids. The CDR3 DNA sequence: TGTGCCACCAGCCTCGGGGATACTAGTCAAGAGACCCAGTACTTC. This translates into CATSLGDTSQETQYF. The full variable domain, in which reference TRBV15 and TRBJ2-5 provide the parts outside the CDR3, is DAMVIQNPRYQVTQFGKPVTLSCSQTLNHNVMYWYQQKSSQAPKLLFHYYDKDFNNEADTPDNFQSRRPNTSFCFLDIRSPGLGDTAMYLCATSLGDTSQETQYFGPGTRLLVL.

This chain connects TRBV28 to TRBJ2-7; D remains ambiguous. Germline CDR1 reads MDHEN; CDR2 reads SYDVKM. The V end was cut by 3 bases, the J end by 6 bases, with 15 bases between. This CDR3 is 14 amino acids long. CDR3 nucleotide sequence: TGTGCCAGCAGTTTCAAGGGCGCTTTTCGCGAGCAGTACTTC. Amino acid sequence: CASSFKGAFREQYF.

The chain is built from TRBV9 and TRBJ2-7; TRBD1 might be the D (5 bases). Germline loops: CDR1 SGDLS, CDR2 YYNGEE. Trimming cost V 4 bases and J 2 bases, with 13 bases left between them. The CDR3 loop spans 14 amino acids. The CDR3 sequence is CASSQTTAPYEQYF. The DNA of the CDR3 is TGTGCCAGCAGCCAAACGACAGCTCCCTACGAGCAGTACTTC.

This clone has just a few counts. The V gene is TRBV5-1, the J gene TRBJ1-4, with 7 positions matching TRBD1. Germline-derived CDR1 and CDR2 are SGHRS and YFSETQ. Losses at the gene ends were 0 bases for V and 6 bases for J; bases not matched to a gene: 2. The CDR3 is made up of 14 amino acids. The CDR3 spells CASSLGTGHEKLFF. The CDR3 region has the DNA TGCGCCAGCAGCTTGGGGACAGGACATGAAAAACTGTTTTTT.

The chain is built from TRBV6-4 and TRBJ2-7; 13 bases align to TRBD2. Germline CDR1 MRHNA, CDR2 SNTAGT. V lost 4 bases to trimming and J lost 0 bases; unmatched junction nucleotides: 9. This CDR3 has 18 residues. The chain's CDR3 is CASSGSGTSGMGSYEQYF. The DNA for the CDR3 is TGTGCCAGCAGTGGATCCGGGACTAGCGGGATGGGCTCCTACGAGCAGTACTTC.

The V and J genes are TRBV12-5 and TRBJ2-1; weak D call: TRBD1 (6 bases). V lost 0 bases and J lost 6, with 12 bases in between. In germline, CDR1 is LGHNT, CDR2 FRNRAP. This CDR3 contains 15 residues. CDR3 sequence reads: CASGLVTDRVNEQFF. The CDR3 region has the DNA TGTGCTAGTGGTTTGGTAACGGACAGAGTCAATGAGCAGTTCTTC.

The chain couples TRBV2 to TRBJ2-7; weak D call: TRBD1 (6 bases). V was clipped by 1 base and J by 5 bases, with 9 bases between them. Germline V lookup: CDR1 SNHLY, CDR2 FYNNEI. The CDR3 totals 13 residues. This chain's CDR3 is CASSEDRDHEQYF. The CDR3 bases are TGTGCCAGCAGTGAAGACAGGGATCACGAGCAGTACTTC.

The CDR3 region has the DNA TGTGCCAGCAGTGGCCCCCCGAACCGGGACAGGGGCTTCTACGAGCAGTACTTC. Protein sequence: CASSGPPNRDRGFYEQYF. The chain employs TRBV2 and TRBJ2-7; 10 bases fit TRBD1. Per the germline V gene, CDR1 is SNHLY and CDR2 is FYNNEI. V lost 4 bases to trimming and J lost 3 bases; unmatched junction nucleotides: 15. This CDR3 has 18 amino acids.

This clone turned up a few times. V is TRBV11-2 and J is TRBJ1-5, with 8 bases identical to TRBD1. Trimming removed 1 base from V and 9 bases from J; junction bases left unmatched: 8. The length of the CDR3 is 15 residues. CDR1 and CDR2 (germline): SGHAT, FQNNGV. The CDR3 DNA sequence: TGTGCCAGCAGCTTAGGGTCAGGGGGCGTCTGGCCCCAGCATTTT. Translating gives CASSLGSGGVWPQHF.